These 19 T cell receptor beta chains were sequenced from one sample in a study of T cells after yellow fever vaccination. MiXCR, run by TCRdb on the 5' RACE reads, gives a single entry per CDR3 protein. The data hold around 530,000 distinct CDR3 sequences, with less than 20% observed a single time. The starting material was PBMCs, obtained around 5 days after the first yellow fever vaccination. These receptors were obtained from a man aged 18-30 years who received the YFV17D yellow fever vaccine.

A few counts support this clonotype. The chain is built from TRBV2 and TRBJ2-1; 10 bases align to TRBD1. The germline gives CDR1 SNHLY, CDR2 FYNNEI. V shed 3 bases and J 7 bases; nucleotides not matched to a gene: 9. The CDR3 has 16 residues. This chain's CDR3 is CASSDPGQGRANEQFF. Written as DNA, the CDR3 is TGTGCCAGCAGTGACCCGGGACAGGGGAGGGCAAATGAGCAGTTCTTC.

J is TRBJ2-1 and V is TRBV6-2 or TRBV6-3; a possible D gene is TRBD1 (6 bases). The length of the CDR3 is 13 residues. Trimming removed 2 bases from V and 6 bases from J, with 8 bases in between. Germline CDR1 MNHEY, CDR2 SVGEGT. The CDR3 DNA reads as TGTGCCAGCAGTTACGGACAGCTCAATGAGCAGTTCTTC. This translates into CASSYGQLNEQFF.

About this clonotype itself: A single base separates this from a much larger clone, so it may be a read error. The chain couples TRBV9 to TRBJ2-7; TRBD1 aligns across 7 bases. The germline gives CDR1 SGDLS, CDR2 YYNGEE. The CDR3 length is 14 residues. Trimming cost V 7 bases and J 5 bases; bases outside gene matches: 12. For the CDR3, the DNA is TGTGCCAGCCTGGGACAGACAGAGAATAACGAGCAGTACGTC. Translated, it gives CASLGQTENNEQYV.

This clonotype was picked up a small number of times. The chain is built from TRBV6-1 and TRBJ1-3, with TRBD1 as a possible D gene (5 bases). This CDR3 is built from 16 residues. Trimming cost V 5 bases and J 0 bases, with 14 bases left between them. CDR1 is MNHNS, CDR2 SASEGT, per germline. The CDR3 spells CASSLAGGLSGNTIYF. The CDR3 DNA sequence: TGTGCCAGCAGTCTGGCGGGGGGACTCTCTGGAAACACCATATATTTT.

The sample holds a few counts of this clonotype. The CDR3 DNA follows: TGTGCCAGCAATATACCGGGACAGCCTAATGAAAAACTGTTTTTT. It is translated as CASNIPGQPNEKLFF. The rearrangement links TRBV6-1 to TRBJ1-4, with 7 nucleotides matching TRBD1. Germline-derived CDR1 and CDR2 are MNHNS and SASEGT. V dropped 7 bases and J dropped 3; count of bases not matched to a gene: 8. There are 15 residues in the CDR3.

The J gene is TRBJ2-7, the V gene TRBV14; TRBD2 might be the D (7 bases). Looked up from germline, CDR1 is SGHDN and CDR2 is FVKESK. The CDR3 has 18 amino acids. V was pared by 4 bases and J by 2 bases, with 24 bases between. CDR3 nucleotide sequence: TGTGCCAGCAGCCCACTGGCGGGGGCCCCCGAAAGAGCCTACGAGCAGTACGTC. Its protein product is CASSPLAGAPERAYEQYV.

The rearrangement links TRBV24-1 to TRBJ2-1; D is undetermined. V dropped 6 bases and J dropped 5 bases, with 16 bases sitting between them. Germline values: CDR1 KGHDR, CDR2 SFDVKD. The CDR3 is made up of 15 amino acids. Here the CDR3 DNA reads TGTGCCACCAGTACTAACGCTTACACGGACAATGAGCAGTTCTTC. Its translation: CATSTNAYTDNEQFF.

The J gene is TRBJ1-2, the V gene TRBV15, with D maybe TRBD1 (5 bases). Germline CDR1 LNHNV, CDR2 YYDKDF (reference sequence). Trimming took off 4 bases at V and 4 bases at J, with 10 bases between the two ends. This CDR3 has 13 amino acids. In nucleotides, the CDR3 is TGTGCCACCAGCACCCCGGGGGGCTATGGCTACACCTTC. Protein sequence: CATSTPGGYGYTF.

This chain uses TRBV29-1 with TRBJ1-2; the D is unclear. Trimming removed 5 bases at V and 7 bases at J, with 11 bases between. This CDR3 has 11 amino acids. The germline gives CDR1 SQVTM, CDR2 ANQGSEA. This CDR3 is CSVWAGGGYTF. CDR3 in DNA: TGCAGCGTTTGGGCTGGAGGTGGCTACACCTTC.

The chain recombines TRBV5-1 with TRBJ2-7; possibly TRBD1 for D (5 bases). The CDR3 runs 13 residues. CDR1 is SGHRS and CDR2 is YFSETQ in the germline V gene. V dropped 7 bases and J dropped 3 bases, with 14 bases sitting between them. CDR3 coding DNA: TGCGCCAGCCAGACAGATTTAATCTACGAGCAGTACTTC. Translating gives CASQTDLIYEQYF.

There are a few counts of this clonotype. The rearrangement joins TRBV7-3 to TRBJ2-1, with 10 bases fitting TRBD2. The CDR3 runs to 14 residues. From germline, CDR1 is SGHTA and CDR2 FQGTGA. After removal of 0 bases from V and 9 bases from J, the junction contained 2 bases not matched to a gene. The CDR3 sequence: CASSLTSSGGEQFF. The DNA of the CDR3 is TGTGCCAGCAGCTTAACTTCTAGCGGGGGTGAGCAGTTCTTC.

The V call is TRBV20-1, the J call TRBJ2-5; the D gene could be TRBD1 or TRBD2 (5 bases each). The V end was cut by 3 bases, the J end by 4 bases, with 15 bases between. The germline V gene encodes CDR1 DFQATT and CDR2 SNEGSKA (reference sequence). The CDR3 runs to 14 residues. CDR3 sequence reads: CSARKRGAGETQYF. DNA of the CDR3: TGCAGTGCTAGGAAGCGAGGGGCTGGAGAGACCCAGTACTTC.

This clonotype was detected a few times. A single base separates this from a much larger clone, so it may be a read error. The J gene is TRBJ1-1, the V gene TRBV7-6; no clear D gene. The CDR3 totals 13 residues. Germline CDR1 and CDR2: SGHVS and FNYEAQ. Between the trimmed V and J ends, which lost 1 base and 3 bases, there was a span of 6 bases. The CDR3 loop reads CASSLGEDTEAFF. The CDR3, as DNA: TGTGCCAGCAGCTTAGGAGAGGACACTGAAGCTTTCTTT.

V usage is TRBV11-2 and J usage is TRBJ2-1; D may be TRBD2 (5 bases). Per germline, CDR1 SGHAT and CDR2 FQNNGV. Trimming cost V 5 bases and J 10 bases, with 12 bases left between them. This CDR3 has 12 amino acids. This CDR3 reads CASSAISGEQFF. The CDR3 DNA is TGTGCCAGCAGCGCAATCTCGGGAGAGCAGTTCTTC. The entire variable domain, with the rest obtained from reference TRBV11-2 and TRBJ2-1, is as follows: EAGVAQSPRYKIIEKRQSVAFWCNPISGHATLYWYQQILGQGPKLLIQFQNNGVVDDSQLPKDRFSAERLKGVDSTLKIQPAKLEDSAVYLCASSAISGEQFFGPGTRLTVL.

The rearrangement links TRBV6-2 or TRBV6-3 to TRBJ2-2, with TRBD1 matching 8 bases. This CDR3 comprises 14 residues. Germline CDR1 and CDR2: MNHEY and SVGEGT. V was clipped by 6 bases and J by 8 bases; unmatched bases: 8. The CDR3 DNA is TGTGCCAGCAGCCAGGACAGGGACGGGGGGGAGCTGTTTTTT. Translating it yields CASSQDRDGGELFF.

The chain employs TRBV25-1 and TRBJ1-6; D uncertain. V was pared by 3 bases and J by 12 bases, with 15 bases between. This CDR3 contains 14 residues. Germline CDR1 and CDR2: MGHDK and SYGVNS. CDR3 residues: CASSDSGRPGPLHF. CDR3 DNA: TGTGCCAGCAGTGACTCCGGCAGGCCGGGACCCCTCCACTTT.

This chain joins TRBV7-9 and TRBJ1-1; the D gene is possibly TRBD1 (6 bases). Germline-derived CDR1 and CDR2 are SEHNR and FQNEAQ (reference sequence). V was cut by 0 bases and J by 4 bases, with 12 bases left in between. CDR3 length: 15 residues. The CDR3 protein is CASSLAGQGTTEAFF. In DNA, the CDR3 is TGTGCCAGCAGCTTAGCCGGGCAGGGGACCACTGAAGCTTTCTTT.

This clonotype was observed many times. This chain connects TRBV29-1 to TRBJ2-2; D could derive from TRBD1 or TRBD2 (6 bases each). The ends were cut back, 6 bases at V and 7 bases at J, with 15 bases in the middle. The V gene's germline CDR1 is SQVTM and CDR2 ANQGSEA. The CDR3 has 13 residues. The CDR3: CSVVQGGGGELFF. The CDR3 nucleotides read TGCAGCGTGGTACAGGGAGGCGGCGGGGAGCTGTTTTTT.

This clonotype has a count of ten or more. The rearrangement links TRBV4-2 to TRBJ1-5, with 10 bases that match TRBD1. The germline V gene encodes CDR1 LGHNA and CDR2 YNFKEQ. J lost 7 bases, V lost 0 bases, and 3 bases had no gene match. This CDR3 has 15 amino acids. The CDR3 loop reads CASSQDGQGEQPQHF. The CDR3 DNA sequence: TGTGCCAGCAGCCAAGATGGACAGGGGGAGCAGCCCCAGCATTTT.